This T cell receptor beta chain was sequenced in a study of T cells in Graves' hyperthyroidism and ophthalmopathy. V was clipped by 0 bases and J by 6 bases, with 9 bases between them. This CDR3 is 14 amino acids long. The germline CDR1 and CDR2 sequences are SGHAT and FQNNGV. The study based diagnoses on clinical symptoms, serum thyroxine and TRAb, thyroid ultrasound and orbital computed tomography. Findings and limits, study-wide: A model using 13 V-J features told ophthalmopathy apart from stable hyperthyroidism.

The table lists this clonotype with many counts. What it binds is unknown. The TCR beta CDR3 regions underwent amplification using RNA transcripts as the source. A set of HTBI primers served as the primers for a first-round RT-PCR of the TCR CDR3. TCRdb passed the multiplex PCR reads through MiXCR, listing each CDR3 protein once. The sample yields more than 500,000 distinct CDR3 sequences, about 16% seen once. The rearrangement uses TRBV11-2 and TRBJ2-1; possible D gene TRBD1, 6 bases. Sequenced: blood. This sequence originates from a woman aged 25 to 45 with Graves' ophthalmopathy. The CDR3 coding sequence is TGTGCCAGCAGCTTAGATGGGGGCAGCAATGAGCAGTTCTTC. This encodes CASSLDGGSNEQFF.